The 25 T cell receptor beta chains given below trace back to one sample, sequenced in a study of spatial heterogeneity in lung cancer (dated by TCRdb to about 2019). Preparation of the library involved 5' RACE. The listed sequencing device is NextSeq 500. The public sequencing data were trimmed at Q25 with fastp and processed into clonotypes with MiXCR by TCRdb, which kept only in-frame beta chains. Each CDR3 protein gets just one entry, which takes the most common genes and DNA from the rows behind it. Present in this sample are about 52,000 distinct CDR3 sequences, less than 9.5% of which were seen just once. The ten largest clones capture around 33% of the sample. Read against the paper, the sample's time point label means: blood at routine non-recurrence follow-up after resection. Whole RNA extracted from tumor and nontumor lung tissue, or from cryopreserved PBMC samples, was used for TCR sequencing without cell sorting.

The specimen was PBMCs, collected at follow-up. The receptors derive from a female donor with early-stage non-small cell lung cancer.

This clonotype occurred many times. The rearrangement uses TRBV19 and TRBJ1-2; possibly TRBD1 for D (6 bases). Trimming stripped 6 bases from V and 9 bases from J, with 14 bases between. Germline-derived CDR1 and CDR2 are LNHDA and SQIVND (reference sequence). The length of the CDR3 is 12 residues. The CDR3 DNA follows: TGTGCCAGTAGCGCAGTACAGGGTCGCTACACCTTC. Protein product: CASSAVQGRYTF.

The chain joins TRBV12-3 or TRBV12-4 to TRBJ2-1, with TRBD2 identical over 11 bases. The CDR3 is 21 amino acids. The J segment lost 6 bases and the V segment lost 3 bases, leaving 22 bases of the junction unmatched. CDR3 sequence reads: CASSFRGLAGGDRVDSNEQFF. The CDR3 coding sequence is TGTGCCAGCAGTTTTCGGGGTCTAGCGGGGGGCGACAGGGTGGATAGCAATGAGCAGTTCTTC.

As regards this clonotype: At one boundary the junction diverges from the germline segment, which might be a read error. This chain joins TRBV6-2 or TRBV6-3 and TRBJ1-1; D call uncertain. The CDR3 is made up of 12 amino acids. Germline lookup yields CDR1 MNHEY and CDR2 SVGEGT. CDR3 sequence (DNA): TGTGCCAGCAGTCCGGAGTACACTGGAGCTTTCTTT. This encodes CASSPEYTGAFF.

This clonotype was seen at least ten times. This chain joins TRBV20-1 and TRBJ2-7, with 8 positions matching TRBD1. The junction had 13 bases not matched to a gene; V was cut back by 0 bases and J by 0 bases. The CDR3 is 18 amino acids. Looked up from germline, CDR1 is DFQATT and CDR2 is SNEGSKA (reference sequence). Written as DNA, the CDR3 is TGCAGTGCTAGAGACTTCTTCGGGACAGGTGTGATCTCCTACGAGCAGTACTTC. Its protein product is CSARDFFGTGVISYEQYF.

This clonotype was detected only a few times. The chain has TRBV4-3 and TRBJ1-6, with D possibly matching TRBD1 (5 bases). The V gene's germline CDR1 is LGHNA and CDR2 YSLEER. The germline V and J ends were trimmed by 4 bases and 8 bases, with 18 bases remaining between them. This CDR3 comprises 16 residues. The CDR3, as DNA: TGCGCCAGCAGCCCCAGGTACGGGACCGGGCATTCACCCCTCCACTTT. It codes for CASSPRYGTGHSPLHF.

The chain carries TRBV19 and TRBJ1-5; D ambiguous. This CDR3 contains 15 residues. Trimming removed 3 bases at V and 6 bases at J, with 15 bases between. Germline V lookup: CDR1 LNHDA, CDR2 SQIVND (reference sequence). The CDR3 reads CASSIGEGRRQPQHF. As DNA, the CDR3 is TGTGCCAGTAGTATTGGGGAGGGAAGACGTCAGCCCCAGCATTTT.

The table lists this clonotype with many counts. V is TRBV20-1 and J is TRBJ2-2; TRBD2 agrees at 10 bases. V lost 5 bases and J lost 4; bases outside the gene matches: 4. From germline, CDR1 is DFQATT and CDR2 SNEGSKA (reference sequence). The CDR3 is 14 amino acids. The CDR3 sequence is CSAPGLAITGELFF. The DNA for the CDR3 is TGCAGTGCTCCGGGACTAGCGATCACCGGGGAGCTGTTTTTT.

This clonotype was detected a few times. This rearrangement joins TRBV12-3 or TRBV12-4 to TRBJ1-5; no firm D call. V lost 4 bases, J lost 4 bases, and 5 bases lay in between. The CDR3 length is 12 residues. Here the CDR3 reads CASSSYNQPQHF. The CDR3 nucleotides read TGTGCCAGCAGTTCCTATAATCAGCCCCAGCATTTT.

This clonotype was recorded many times. The chain carries TRBV7-2 and TRBJ2-5; 8 bases agree with TRBD1. The germline CDR1 and CDR2 sequences are SGHTA and FQGNSA. CDR3 length: 14 amino acids. V trimming: 4 bases; J trimming: 4 bases; junction bases outside the gene matches: 5. CDR3 loop: CASSWSGGPETQYF. CDR3 bases: TGTGCCAGCAGCTGGTCAGGGGGCCCAGAGACCCAGTACTTC.

This clonotype showed up many times. The V gene is TRBV18, the J gene TRBJ1-2; maybe TRBD1 (6 bases). Trimming stripped 2 bases from V and 3 bases from J, with 10 bases between. The CDR3 runs to 14 residues. CDR1 and CDR2 (germline): KGHSH, LQKENI. CDR3 region: CASSPGGADYGYTF. The CDR3 DNA follows: TGTGCCAGCTCACCAGGGGGCGCCGACTATGGCTACACCTTC.

J is TRBJ2-5 and V is TRBV6-5; 7 bases line up with TRBD1. Germline loops: CDR1 MNHEY, CDR2 SVGAGI. CDR3 length: 15 residues. The V segment lost 0 bases and the J segment 2 bases; nucleotides outside the gene matches: 3. The CDR3 region has the DNA TGTGCCAGCAGTTACTCGAGGGACAGACAAGAGACCCAGTACTTC. Translated: CASSYSRDRQETQYF.

This clonotype has a count of ten or more. The chain is built from TRBV7-2 and TRBJ2-3, with D unresolved. Germline CDR1 reads SGHTA; CDR2 reads FQGNSA. CDR3 length: 13 residues. The V end was cut by 5 bases, the J end by 6 bases, with 12 bases between. CDR3 region: CASSPYLADTQYF. CDR3 in DNA: TGTGCCAGCAGCCCCTACCTGGCCGATACGCAGTATTTT.

This clonotype was seen at least ten times. J is TRBJ2-1 and V is TRBV4-3, with TRBD1 matching over 8 bases. V lost 2 bases and J lost 3; bases outside the gene matches: 12. The CDR3 runs 18 residues. The germline V gene has CDR1 LGHNA and CDR2 YSLEER. CDR3 loop: CASSQHPIPGQDYNEQFF. CDR3 bases: TGCGCCAGCAGCCAACACCCCATACCGGGACAGGACTACAATGAGCAGTTCTTC.

The chain has TRBV7-2 and TRBJ1-2; tentative D call: TRBD1 (6 bases). Germline CDR1 reads SGHTA; CDR2 reads FQGNSA. Trimming shortened V by 5 bases and J by 3 bases, and 16 bases separated the two germline ends. CDR3 length: 15 residues. The CDR3 DNA reads TGTGCCAGCAGCCTCGACAGGACACCCTACTATGGCTACACCTTC. This encodes CASSLDRTPYYGYTF.

The chain couples TRBV20-1 to TRBJ2-5, with 10 bases that match TRBD1. The germline gives CDR1 DFQATT, CDR2 SNEGSKA (reference sequence). With V trimmed by 3 bases and J by 1 base, 8 bases remained unmatched. There are 16 residues in the CDR3. CDR3 in amino acids: CSARDTGTGAQETQYF. The CDR3 nucleotides are TGCAGTGCTAGGGACACCGGGACAGGGGCCCAAGAGACCCAGTACTTC.

This clonotype was seen many times. The chain uses TRBV11-2 and TRBJ1-2, with unresolved D. This CDR3 is 13 amino acids long. Deletions cut 3 bases from V and 1 base from J, with 6 bases between. The germline gives CDR1 SGHAT, CDR2 FQNNGV. As DNA, the CDR3 is TGTGCCAGCAGCTTTGGGCTTAACTATGGCTACACCTTC. Amino acid sequence: CASSFGLNYGYTF.

This clonotype has a count of ten or more. The J gene is TRBJ2-4, the V gene TRBV18, with no clear D. Trimming removed 1 base from V and 3 bases from J, with 10 bases in between. The CDR3 runs 15 residues. Germline V gene sequence: CDR1 KGHSH, CDR2 LQKENI. The DNA for the CDR3 is TGTGCCAGCTCACCACAAGGCAGCGTCAAAAACATTCAGTACTTC. Its translation is CASSPQGSVKNIQYF.

A few counts support this clonotype. This chain connects TRBV14 to TRBJ2-5; the D gene is possibly TRBD1 (6 bases). CDR1 and CDR2 (germline): SGHDN, FVKESK. V dropped 6 bases and J dropped 7 bases, with 15 bases sitting between them. CDR3 size: 13 residues. This CDR3 is CASSRLAQGTQYF. In DNA, the CDR3 is TGTGCCAGCAGTAGACTGGCACAGGGGACCCAGTACTTC.

The chain joins TRBV2 to TRBJ1-4, with 8 positions matching TRBD1. Germline V lookup: CDR1 SNHLY, CDR2 FYNNEI. V shed 5 bases, J shed 7 bases, and the junction held 6 bases outside the gene matches. The CDR3 consists of 14 residues. The CDR3 loop reads CASSYDRGGEKLFF. The CDR3 DNA reads as TGTGCCAGCAGTTATGACAGGGGAGGTGAAAAACTGTTTTTT.

This clonotype was detected ten times or more. The V call is TRBV7-2, the J call TRBJ2-2, with 8 bases identical to TRBD2. CDR3 length equals 18 residues. The germline gives CDR1 SGHTA, CDR2 FQGNSA. V lost 3 bases to trimming and J lost 4 bases; unmatched junction nucleotides: 13. CDR3 DNA: TGTGCCAGCAGCTTCCAAGGGGCCCGGGGGGGCCTCACCGGGGAGCTGTTTTTT. Translation gives CASSFQGARGGLTGELFF.

This clonotype was seen at least ten times. V usage is TRBV9 and J usage is TRBJ2-2; no definite D call. Trimming took off 4 bases at V and 6 bases at J, with 13 bases between the two ends. Germline values: CDR1 SGDLS, CDR2 YYNGEE. The CDR3 runs 14 residues. Here the CDR3 DNA reads TGTGCCAGCAGCAGACGTACGACCGCCGGGGAGCTGTTTTTT. This translates into CASSRRTTAGELFF.

Worth noting for this clonotype: A read error may produce the germline difference seen at one junction end. This chain uses TRBV2 with TRBJ2-5, with D perhaps matching TRBD2 (5 bases). From germline, CDR1 is SNHLY and CDR2 FYNNEI. This CDR3 region has 13 residues. The CDR3 DNA is TGTGCCAGCAGTTCCACTAGGATAGAGGCCCAGTACTTC. This translates into CASSSTRIEAQYF.

There are many counts of this clonotype. The V and J genes are TRBV11-2 and TRBJ1-1; D unclear. The germline gives CDR1 SGHAT, CDR2 FQNNGV. The V end was cut by 1 base, the J end by 0 bases, with 9 bases between. This CDR3 contains 15 residues. This chain's CDR3 is CASSLGQIMNTEAFF. The CDR3 bases are TGTGCCAGCAGCTTAGGGCAAATCATGAACACTGAAGCTTTCTTT.

This clonotype was counted ten times or more. This chain links TRBV13 with TRBJ2-7; the D is unclear. Germline CDR1 and CDR2: PRHDT and FYEKMQ (reference sequence). V gave up 0 bases and J gave up 2 bases, with 11 bases separating them. The CDR3 is 15 residues long. The CDR3 DNA sequence: TGTGCCAGCAGCTTAGGCCCCAGAAGTCCCTACGAGCAGTACTTC. The encoded protein is CASSLGPRSPYEQYF.

This clonotype was counted many times. The rearrangement uses TRBV5-1 and TRBJ2-1; a weak D match, TRBD2 (6 bases). The CDR3 has 13 residues. Trimming shortened V by 5 bases and J by 8 bases, and 14 bases separated the two germline ends. The germline gives CDR1 SGHRS, CDR2 YFSETQ. The CDR3 DNA is TGCGCCAGCAGAGACCTCTCGGGGGATGAGCAGTTCTTC. Translation gives CASRDLSGDEQFF.